The sequence of this T cell receptor (beta chain) was determined in a study of human T cells and chemical hapten exposure. Study details: The scalp of each patient received a weekly diphenylcyclopropenone dose for the full roughly 24-week study. Regarding the study as a whole: TCRs exceeding a frequency of 1 in 1000 stayed unchanged under DPC sensitization. Controls formed significantly fewer large CDR3 similarity clusters than expanded TCRs did.

The CDR3 is made up of 14 amino acids. V shed 3 bases, J shed 3 bases, and the junction held 2 bases outside the gene matches. From germline, CDR1 is SGHTA and CDR2 FQGNSA. As for time point: patch test 2, 6 weeks after DPC sensitization. Treatment indicated: therapeutic diphenylcyclopropenone sensitization with weekly scalp DPC. Remarks on this clonotype: What it binds is unknown.

The library attached unique molecular identifiers to individual cDNA molecules. In TCRdb, the RACE reads were re-called with MiXCR into one record per CDR3 protein. Of roughly 380,000 distinct CDR3 sequences in the sample, roughly 6% were seen once. The material was whole blood, obtained in connection with sensitization to the hapten diphenylcyclopropenone (DPC). The chain uses TRBV7-2 and TRBJ2-7; TRBD2 matches at 10 bases. This sequence originates from a woman aged 18-29 years with alopecia areata. Some clones in this sample may be carry-over from other donors' samples. The DNA for the CDR3 is TGTGCCAGCAGCTTCCTAGCGGGGGACTACGAGCAGTACTTC. Translated: CASSFLAGDYEQYF.